Below are 5 T cell receptor beta chains sequenced from a single sample in a study of a mutant IDH1 vaccine in newly diagnosed glioma. The sample's time point: week 47, end of study. Vaccine doses each comprised 300 ug of mutant IDH1 20-mer peptide, with topical imiquimod. Their antigen targets remain unknown. Libraries were prepared by immunoSEQ multiplex PCR; TCRdb keeps only in-frame clonotypes and omits some of them. The table lists roughly 46,000 clones, about 88% of them singletons. The material was PBMCs, obtained from a glioma patient whose treatment included an IDH1 peptide vaccine. These TCRs come from a woman aged 25 to 39 with glioma. Some clones in this sample may be carry-over from other donors' samples.

The V and J genes are TRBV4-1 and TRBJ1-2; D is perhaps TRBD1 (5 bases). Germline CDR1 MGHRA, CDR2 YSYEKL. Trimming left V 1 base short and J 6 bases short, with 12 bases between. The CDR3 runs to 14 residues. The CDR3 region is CASSQVNRYHGYTF. The CDR3 nucleotides are TGCGCCAGCAGCCAAGTGAACAGGTACCATGGCTACACCTTC.

The chain carries TRBV13 and TRBJ2-6; D gene uncertain. The ends were cut back, 1 base at V and 0 bases at J, with 10 bases in the middle. The CDR3 is 17 residues long. Germline CDR1 and CDR2: PRHDT and FYEKMQ (reference sequence). The CDR3 reads CASSLAGPASGANVLTF. CDR3 nucleotide sequence: TGTGCCAGCAGCTTAGCGGGTCCCGCCTCTGGGGCCAACGTCCTGACTTTC.

The V gene is TRBV27, the J gene TRBJ2-7; 7 nucleotides agree with TRBD1. The germline V gene has CDR1 MNHEY and CDR2 SMNVEV (reference sequence). V was pared by 5 bases and J by 2 bases, with 6 bases of the junction left unmatched. The CDR3 covers 14 residues. The CDR3 sequence is CASSQQGMAYEQYF. In DNA, the CDR3 is TGTGCCAGCAGTCAACAGGGGATGGCCTACGAGCAGTACTTC.

This clone showed up just a few times. The chain employs TRBV14 and TRBJ1-4; no clear D gene. V lost 4 bases, J lost 5 bases, and 23 bases lay in between. The CDR3 runs to 18 residues. The V gene's germline CDR1 is SGHDN and CDR2 FVKESK. The CDR3: CASSPKYDEMWTNEKLFF. CDR3 bases: TGTGCCAGCAGCCCTAAGTACGACGAAATGTGGACCAATGAAAAACTGTTTTTT. The variable domain in full, with the rest retrieved from reference TRBV14 and TRBJ1-4, is EAGVTQFPSHSVIEKGQTVTLRCDPISGHDNLYWYRRVMGKEIKFLLHFVKESKQDESGMPNNRFLAERTGGTYSTLKVQPAELEDSGVYFCASSPKYDEMWTNEKLFFGSGTQLSVL.

This sequence joins TRBV29-1 and TRBJ2-5; no clear D. V was pared by 6 bases and J by 3 bases, with 8 bases between. The CDR3 spans 11 residues. The germline CDR1 and CDR2 sequences are SQVTM and ANQGSEA. The CDR3: CSVAPKETQYF. In DNA form, the CDR3 reads TGCAGCGTCGCTCCGAAAGAGACCCAGTACTTC.